A single sample is the source of the 2 T cell receptor beta chains below, sequenced in a study of T cell repertoires in cytomegalovirus infection. TCRdb called the reads again in MiXCR, with one record for every CDR3 protein. The sample consists of 490,000 or so distinct CDR3 sequences, 11% of them appearing once. The specimen was PBMCs. These receptors all stem from a human donor in good health (CMV status not recorded). Some clones in this sample may be carry-over from other donors' samples.

This clonotype turned up a few times. The V gene is TRBV20-1, the J gene TRBJ1-2; possible D gene TRBD1, 5 bases. CDR1 DFQATT and CDR2 SNEGSKA come from the germline V gene (reference sequence). The CDR3 consists of 13 residues. Trimming removed 0 bases from V and 6 bases from J, with 11 bases in between. The CDR3 DNA is TGCAGTGCTAGAGATTTAGGCAGGGATGGCTACACCTTC. It yields the protein CSARDLGRDGYTF.

The chain uses TRBV20-1 and TRBJ2-7, with TRBD1 matching over 8 bases. Unmatched junction bases numbered 15, after V lost 5 bases and J lost 3 bases. The CDR3 is 16 residues long. Germline V gene lookup returns CDR1 DFQATT and CDR2 SNEGSKA (reference sequence). CDR3 loop: CSASDRANALGYEQYF. Here the CDR3 DNA reads TGCAGTGCTTCGGACAGGGCAAATGCCCTGGGCTACGAGCAGTACTTC.